This entry lists 32 T cell receptor beta chains sequenced from one sample in a study of T cell responses to AZD1222 COVID-19 vaccine. Assay used: immunoSEQ multiplex PCR; TCRdb lists only in-frame clones, some missing. The sample carries fewer than 140,000 clones, roughly 88% recorded once. Material: peripheral blood, obtained 28 days after the second AZD1222 dose. All receptors derive from an adult who received the AZD1222 COVID-19 vaccine.

The chain employs TRBV6-5 and TRBJ1-6; D is uncertain. This CDR3 is built from 16 residues. V dropped 0 bases and J dropped 0 bases, with 6 bases sitting between them. Germline V gene lookup returns CDR1 MNHEY and CDR2 SVGAGI. This chain's CDR3 is CASSYSGFSYNSPLHF. The DNA for the CDR3 is TGTGCCAGCAGTTACTCGGGGTTCTCCTATAATTCACCCCTCCACTTT.

The CDR3, as DNA: TGTGCCAGCAGCCTCCAGAGGATTAGCAGCACTGAAGCTTTCTTT. Protein: CASSLQRISSTEAFF. The chain is built from TRBV7-3 and TRBJ1-1; D unresolved. This CDR3 region has 15 residues. Trimming removed 5 bases at V and 4 bases at J, with 17 bases between. Germline-derived CDR1 and CDR2 are SGHTA and FQGTGA.

The J gene is TRBJ2-7, the V gene TRBV15; 9 bases line up with TRBD1. CDR3 length: 15 residues. The V segment lost 0 bases and the J segment 7 bases; nucleotides outside the gene matches: 7. In germline, CDR1 is LNHNV, CDR2 YYDKDF (reference sequence). DNA of the CDR3: TGTGCCACCAGCAGAGATCCGGGACAGGGCATGGAGCAGTACTTC. Its translation: CATSRDPGQGMEQYF.

The rearrangement joins TRBV15 to TRBJ1-5; D is unclear. The germline V gene has CDR1 LNHNV and CDR2 YYDKDF (reference sequence). The CDR3 is 14 amino acids. Trimming took off 8 bases at V and 0 bases at J, with 11 bases between the two ends. As DNA, the CDR3 is TGTGCCACCGTTCAGCTAAATAGCAATCAGCCCCAGCATTTT. Protein: CATVQLNSNQPQHF.

CDR3 in amino acids: CASSDGISQETQYF. CDR3 sequence (DNA): TGTGCCAGCAGTGATGGGATCTCGCAAGAGACCCAGTACTTC. J is TRBJ2-5 and V is TRBV6-1; D ambiguous. CDR3 size: 14 residues. V shed 3 bases and J shed 2 bases, with 10 bases lying between them. CDR1 is MNHNS, CDR2 SASEGT, per germline.

This chain uses TRBV10-3 with TRBJ1-4; D is ambiguous. Germline assignment: CDR1 ENHRY and CDR2 SYGVKD. With 0 bases removed from V and 8 bases from J, the gap between germline ends came to 7 bases. The CDR3 is made up of 13 amino acids. CDR3 sequence reads: CAISESLGEKLFF. The DNA for the CDR3 is TGTGCCATCAGTGAGTCACTTGGCGAAAAACTGTTTTTT.

This chain uses TRBV9 with TRBJ2-7; D gene uncertain. V lost 0 bases, J lost 9 bases, and 16 bases lay in between. CDR1 SGDLS and CDR2 YYNGEE come from the germline V gene. CDR3 size: 14 residues. CDR3 sequence reads: CASSVGSGGAPQYF. DNA for the CDR3: TGTGCCAGCAGCGTAGGATCGGGCGGAGCCCCGCAGTACTTC. Full variable domain (remainder filled in from reference TRBV9 and TRBJ2-7): DSGVTQTPKHLITATGQRVTLRCSPRSGDLSVYWYQQSLDQGLQFLIQYYNGEERAKGNILERFSAQQFPDLHSELNLSSLELGDSALYFCASSVGSGGAPQYFGPGTRLTVT.

V is TRBV7-8 and J is TRBJ2-1; TRBD1 agrees at 8 bases. V was clipped by 4 bases and J by 2 bases; unmatched bases: 10. Germline values: CDR1 SGHVS, CDR2 FQNEAQ. There are 17 residues in the CDR3. CDR3 nucleotides: TGTGCCAGCAGCTCCTCGGACAGGGTGGGGACCTACAATGAGCAGTTCTTC. Its translation is CASSSSDRVGTYNEQFF.

V is TRBV7-8 and J is TRBJ2-5; 7 nucleotides match TRBD1. The ends lost 5 bases at V and 5 bases at J; junction bases unmatched: 17. Germline V gene lookup returns CDR1 SGHVS and CDR2 FQNEAQ. This CDR3 region has 17 residues. In DNA, the CDR3 is TGTGCCAGCAGCCCCTTCCCGGGACAGTACGTTCGGGAGACCCAGTACTTC. This sequence encodes CASSPFPGQYVRETQYF.

This clone was seen a few times. This chain joins TRBV27 and TRBJ2-5; 14 bases line up with TRBD2. CDR3 size: 16 residues. With 5 bases clipped from V and 4 bases from J, the junction kept 6 bases outside the gene matches. The germline V gene encodes CDR1 MNHEY and CDR2 SMNVEV (reference sequence). The CDR3 sequence is CASSKTGTSGGETQYF. The CDR3 DNA is TGTGCCAGCAGTAAAACCGGGACTAGCGGGGGAGAGACCCAGTACTTC.

The J gene is TRBJ1-4, the V gene TRBV29-1; D is uncertain. The CDR3 contains 14 residues. Germline values: CDR1 SQVTM, CDR2 ANQGSEA. Trimming took off 1 base at V and 3 bases at J, with 9 bases between the two ends. The CDR3 region has the DNA TGCAGCGTTGAAGGGGCGGGAGCTAATGAAAAACTGTTTTTT. This codes for CSVEGAGANEKLFF.

The V and J genes are TRBV11-3 and TRBJ2-2; TRBD2 is a possible D gene (6 bases). This CDR3 has 15 amino acids. The germline V gene encodes CDR1 SGHNT and CDR2 YENEEA. V was trimmed by 1 base and J by 6 bases, leaving 12 bases between them. In DNA form, the CDR3 reads TGTGCCAGCAGCTTAGGGGTCTCGGGAGCCGGGGAGCTGTTTTTT. This gives the protein CASSLGVSGAGELFF.

V and J are TRBV6-2 or TRBV6-3 and TRBJ2-5; the match to TRBD2 covers 8 bases. The trim removed 5 bases at V and 2 bases at J, leaving 4 bases unmatched. Germline V CDR1 and CDR2: MNHEY, SVGEGT. CDR3 length: 14 residues. The CDR3 bases are TGTGCCAGCAGTACTGCGGGGGGTCAAGAGACCCAGTACTTC. Translating it yields CASSTAGGQETQYF.

The chain joins TRBV18 to TRBJ2-7; 8 nucleotides agree with TRBD1. The CDR3 consists of 17 residues. V shed 0 bases, J shed 6 bases, and the junction held 13 bases outside the gene matches. CDR1 and CDR2 from the germline V gene are KGHSH and LQKENI. The CDR3 here is CASSPPYSGTGAAEQYF. DNA of the CDR3: TGTGCCAGCTCACCACCTTACTCCGGGACAGGCGCTGCCGAGCAGTACTTC.

CDR3 in DNA: TGTGCCAGCAGTGCCGACAGCTACACCGGGGAGCTGTTTTTT. Its translation: CASSADSYTGELFF. The gene calls are TRBV6-4 and TRBJ2-2; weak D call: TRBD1 (5 bases). CDR1 is MRHNA, CDR2 SNTAGT, per germline. V was trimmed by 4 bases and J by 3 bases, leaving 9 bases between them. There are 14 residues in the CDR3.

The CDR3 is CASSQDQGLEAFF. The CDR3 region has the DNA TGCGCCAGCAGCCAAGATCAAGGACTTGAAGCTTTCTTT. The genes are TRBV4-3 and TRBJ1-1, with no clear D. The CDR3 is made up of 13 amino acids. Trimming took off 0 bases at V and 7 bases at J, with 9 bases between the two ends. CDR1 LGHNA and CDR2 YSLEER come from the germline V gene.

The chain carries TRBV27 and TRBJ1-2; TRBD1 aligns across 7 bases. From germline, CDR1 is MNHEY and CDR2 SMNVEV (reference sequence). This CDR3 has 16 amino acids. Germline trimming cut 5 bases from V and 4 bases from J; bases unmatched to any gene: 13. The CDR3, as DNA: TGTGCCAGCAGTCCCTGGACAGGCGCGTCGGGCTATGGCTACACCTTC. Translation gives CASSPWTGASGYGYTF.

The gene calls are TRBV7-9 and TRBJ2-7; D is possibly TRBD1 or TRBD2 (5 bases each). The V end was cut by 1 base, the J end by 0 bases, with 10 bases between. CDR1 is SEHNR, CDR2 FQNEAQ, per germline (reference sequence). The CDR3 covers 15 residues. The CDR3 is CASSLEPGSSYEQYF. DNA of the CDR3: TGTGCCAGCAGCTTAGAACCAGGGAGCTCCTACGAGCAGTACTTC.

This clone has a handful of counts. This chain connects TRBV20-1 to TRBJ1-5; possible D gene TRBD1, 5 bases. CDR3 length: 11 amino acids. Germline lookup yields CDR1 DFQATT and CDR2 SNEGSKA (reference sequence). Trimming removed 6 bases from V and 14 bases from J, with 17 bases in between. The CDR3 is CSAGAPTSEHF. The CDR3 nucleotides are TGCAGTGCAGGGGCCCCCACCTCCGAGCATTTT.

This chain links TRBV2 with TRBJ1-3; D is ambiguous. Looked up from germline, CDR1 is SNHLY and CDR2 is FYNNEI. This CDR3 contains 13 residues. The germline V and J ends were trimmed by 2 bases and 4 bases, with 6 bases remaining between them. The CDR3 spells CASSETLGNTIYF. CDR3 DNA: TGTGCCAGCAGTGAAACACTCGGAAACACCATATATTTT.

The chain carries TRBV15 and TRBJ2-5; TRBD2 might be the D (5 bases). Trimming shortened V by 7 bases and J by 7 bases, and 19 bases separated the two germline ends. CDR3 size: 14 residues. In germline, CDR1 is LNHNV, CDR2 YYDKDF (reference sequence). The CDR3 sequence is CATINRDFPGTQYF. The CDR3 nucleotides read TGTGCCACCATCAACCGGGATTTCCCAGGGACCCAGTACTTC.

This chain connects TRBV3-1 (or the pseudogene TRBV3-2) to TRBJ2-2; D possibly corresponds to TRBD1 (6 bases). The CDR3 is made up of 15 amino acids. The V and J ends lost 4 bases and 4 bases respectively, with 13 bases between them. Per germline, CDR1 LGHDT and CDR2 YNNKEL (reference sequence). The CDR3 bases are TGTGCCAGCAGCCTTGAACAGGGATCCACCGGGGAGCTGTTTTTT. Protein: CASSLEQGSTGELFF.

V gene TRBV6-2 or TRBV6-3 combines with J gene TRBJ2-1, with 8 bases fitting TRBD1. With 5 bases clipped from V and 4 bases from J, the junction kept 7 bases outside the gene matches. Germline lookup yields CDR1 MNHEY and CDR2 SVGEGT. The CDR3 has 15 residues. The CDR3 DNA reads TGTGCCAGCAGTGAGCAGGGGGCCCCATACAATGAGCAGTTCTTC. Amino acids: CASSEQGAPYNEQFF.

This chain links TRBV18 with TRBJ2-1; TRBD2 aligns across 9 bases. The germline V gene encodes CDR1 KGHSH and CDR2 LQKENI. There are 18 residues in the CDR3. J lost 0 bases, V lost 3 bases, and 9 bases had no gene match. The CDR3 nucleotides read TGTGCCAGCTCACCTGGCTCGGCGGGGGGGAGCTCCTACAATGAGCAGTTCTTC. This sequence encodes CASSPGSAGGSSYNEQFF.

This clone was seen a single time. The J gene is TRBJ2-7, the V gene TRBV4-3; D uncertain. V was clipped by 0 bases and J by 3 bases, with 9 bases between them. The CDR3 has 14 residues. Per the germline V gene, CDR1 is LGHNA and CDR2 is YSLEER. The CDR3 coding sequence is TGCGCCAGCAGCCAAGATACCCAGATCTACGAGCAGTACTTC. Amino acids: CASSQDTQIYEQYF.

The CDR3 region is CASSGPTTESYEQYF. The CDR3 DNA is TGTGCCAGCAGTGGTCCCACGACCGAGTCCTACGAGCAGTACTTC. V gene TRBV25-1 combines with J gene TRBJ2-7; D unresolved. The germline gives CDR1 MGHDK, CDR2 SYGVNS. V was cut by 4 bases and J by 1 base, with 14 bases left in between. The CDR3 contains 15 residues.

This chain uses TRBV7-9 with TRBJ2-7, with TRBD1 identical over 12 bases. CDR1 and CDR2 from the germline V gene are SEHNR and FQNEAQ (reference sequence). The CDR3 totals 15 residues. Losses at the gene ends were 4 bases for V and 5 bases for J; bases not matched to a gene: 6. In DNA, the CDR3 is TGTGCCAGCAGCTACCCCGGGACAGGGGGCCACGAGCAGTACTTC. Protein: CASSYPGTGGHEQYF.

The genes are TRBV10-3 and TRBJ2-7, with D tentatively TRBD1 or TRBD2 (5 bases each). Trimming left V 3 bases short and J 3 bases short, with 9 bases between. CDR1 and CDR2 from the germline V gene are ENHRY and SYGVKD. CDR3 size: 13 residues. CDR3 in amino acids: CAISDGGGYEQYF. CDR3 DNA sequence: TGTGCCATCAGTGACGGTGGGGGCTACGAGCAGTACTTC.

The CDR3: CASSRPGTGSGNTIYF. The DNA of the CDR3 is TGTGCCAGCAGCCGCCCCGGGACAGGGTCTGGAAACACCATATATTTT. The rearrangement uses TRBV7-2 and TRBJ1-3; 9 bases match TRBD1. Per germline, CDR1 SGHTA and CDR2 FQGNSA. The V segment lost 5 bases and the J segment 1 base; nucleotides outside the gene matches: 6. The CDR3 has 16 residues.

The genes are TRBV7-9 and TRBJ2-2; D uncertain. Germline CDR1 reads SEHNR; CDR2 reads FQNEAQ (reference sequence). The V gene lost 3 bases and the J gene lost 0 bases, with 5 bases spanning the gap. There are 14 residues in the CDR3. The CDR3, as DNA: TGTGCCAGCAGCTTGGCCCCGAACACCGGGGAGCTGTTTTTT. Its protein is CASSLAPNTGELFF. Drawing the rest from reference TRBV7-9 and TRBJ2-2, the complete variable domain is DTGVSQNPRHKITKRGQNVTFRCDPISEHNRLYWYRQTLGQGPEFLTYFQNEAQLEKSRLLSDRFSAERPKGSFSTLEIQRTEQGDSAMYLCASSLAPNTGELFFGEGSRLTVL.

This chain connects TRBV4-3 to TRBJ2-2; unclear D gene. The CDR3 extends over 17 amino acids. Trimming took off 0 bases at V and 3 bases at J, with 14 bases between the two ends. Germline V CDR1 and CDR2: LGHNA, YSLEER. The CDR3 nucleotides are TGCGCCAGCAGCCAAGAGTGGTCTAGAGGAGACACCGGGGAGCTGTTTTTT. This sequence encodes CASSQEWSRGDTGELFF.

J is TRBJ2-7 and V is TRBV5-4; D gene uncertain. This CDR3 is built from 13 residues. Per the germline V gene, CDR1 is SGHNT and CDR2 is YYREEE (reference sequence). Trimming removed 3 bases at V and 4 bases at J, with 11 bases between. CDR3 nucleotide sequence: TGTGCCAGCAGCTCGATGAGTGGTTACGAGCAGTACTTC. It specifies CASSSMSGYEQYF.